This TCR beta chain derives from a study of blood T cell repertoires in COVID-19. As for the study in general: T cells, B-cell-depleted T cells, or PBMCs supplied cDNA or gDNA.

The CDR3 extends over 16 amino acids. The V end was cut by 1 base, the J end by 9 bases, with 17 bases between. Germline assignment: CDR1 SGDLS and CDR2 YYNGEE. This table comes from immunoSEQ multiplex PCR, and its TCRdb copy is limited to in-frame clones, with some not included. The table has about 220,000 clones, around 90% seen once. All enrollees were roughly 18 to 100 years old and from 25 or so US areas. This TCR derives from a woman between 45 and 60 years old with acute COVID-19. The chain recombines TRBV9 with TRBJ1-6; maybe TRBD1 (5 bases). Source material: PBMCs or T cells enriched from blood (not recorded which). CDR3 in DNA: TGTGCCAGCAGCGTAAAGGGGCCCAGGGAAGGTTCACCCCTCCACTTT. Amino acids: CASSVKGPREGSPLHF.